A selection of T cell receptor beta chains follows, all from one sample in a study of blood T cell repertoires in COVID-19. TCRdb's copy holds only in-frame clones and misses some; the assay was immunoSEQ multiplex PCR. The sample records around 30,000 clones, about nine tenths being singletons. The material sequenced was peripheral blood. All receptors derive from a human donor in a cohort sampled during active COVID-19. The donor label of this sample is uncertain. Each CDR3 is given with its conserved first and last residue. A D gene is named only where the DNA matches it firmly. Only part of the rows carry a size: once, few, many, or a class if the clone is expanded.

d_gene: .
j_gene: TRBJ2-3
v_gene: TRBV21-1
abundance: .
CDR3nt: TGTGCCAGCAGCAAAGGTACAGGAGATGGCACAGATACGCAGTATTTT
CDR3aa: CASSKGTGDGTDTQYF

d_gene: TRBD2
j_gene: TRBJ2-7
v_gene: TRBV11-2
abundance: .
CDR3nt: TGTGCCAGCAGCACCACCCGGCGGGGGTTATCCTACGAGCAGTACTTC
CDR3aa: CASSTTRRGLSYEQYF

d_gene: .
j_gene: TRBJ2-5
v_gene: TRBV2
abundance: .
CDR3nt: TGTGCCAGCAGCCGCGGCGGGACCCAGTACTTC
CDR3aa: CASSRGGTQYF

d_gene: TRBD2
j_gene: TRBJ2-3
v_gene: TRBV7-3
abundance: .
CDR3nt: TGTGCCAGCAGTTCCTCTGCGGGGGGGCCGTCAGATACGCAGTATTTT
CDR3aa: CASSSSAGGPSDTQYF

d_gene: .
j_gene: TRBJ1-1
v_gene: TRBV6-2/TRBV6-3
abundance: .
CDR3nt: TGTGCCAGCAGTTCGGGGGTGAACACTGAAGCTTTCTTT
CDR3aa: CASSSGVNTEAFF

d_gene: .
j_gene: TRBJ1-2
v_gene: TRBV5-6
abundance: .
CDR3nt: TGTGCCAGCAGCTTGGTCCCAGGAGGGGCGTCTAACTATGGCTACACCTTC
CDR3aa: CASSLVPGGASNYGYTF

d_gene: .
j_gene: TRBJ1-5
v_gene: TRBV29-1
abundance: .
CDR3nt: TGCAGCGTGGGACTAGGGGTCAATCAGCCCCAGCATTTT
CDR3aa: CSVGLGVNQPQHF

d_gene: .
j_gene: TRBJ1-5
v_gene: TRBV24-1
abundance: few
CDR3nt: TGTGCCACCAGTGACGGACTCCGAGGATGGAATCAGCCCCAGCATTTT
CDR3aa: CATSDGLRGWNQPQHF

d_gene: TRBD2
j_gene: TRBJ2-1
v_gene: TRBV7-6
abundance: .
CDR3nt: TGTGCCAGCAGCCGGACTAGCGGGGGGGCCTATGAGCAGTTCTTC
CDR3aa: CASSRTSGGAYEQFF

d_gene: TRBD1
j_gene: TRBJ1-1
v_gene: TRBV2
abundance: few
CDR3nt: TGTGCCAGCAAAGGGACAGAAGGGGACACTGAAGCTTTCTTT
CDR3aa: CASKGTEGDTEAFF

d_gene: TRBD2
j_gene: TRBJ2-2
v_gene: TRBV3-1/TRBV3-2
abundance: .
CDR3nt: TGTGCCAGCAGGCGGGGTAGCGGGCAAGGCAGAACCGGGGAGCTGTTTTTT
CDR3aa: CASRRGSGQGRTGELFF

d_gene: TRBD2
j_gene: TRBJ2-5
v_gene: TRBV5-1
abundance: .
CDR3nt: TGCGCCAGCGGCGAACTAGCGGGGGGAGAGACCCAGTACTTC
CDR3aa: CASGELAGGETQYF

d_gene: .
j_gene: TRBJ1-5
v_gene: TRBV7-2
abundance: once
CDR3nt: TGTGCCAGCAGCTTAGGTTCAACAGTAAGCAATCAGCCCCAGCATTTT
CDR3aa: CASSLGSTVSNQPQHF

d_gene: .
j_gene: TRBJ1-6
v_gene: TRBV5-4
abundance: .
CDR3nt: TGTGCCAGCAGCTTGCGGGATTCACCCCTCCACTTT
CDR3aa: CASSLRDSPLHF

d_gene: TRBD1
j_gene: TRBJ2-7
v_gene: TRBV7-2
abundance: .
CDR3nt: TGTGCCAGCAGCTTAGGGGGACAGACCTACGAGCAGTACTTC
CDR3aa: CASSLGGQTYEQYF

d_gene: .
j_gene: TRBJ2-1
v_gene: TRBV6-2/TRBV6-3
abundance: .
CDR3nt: TGTGCCAGCAGTCCCCCTAGCAATGAGCAGTTCTTC
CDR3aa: CASSPPSNEQFF

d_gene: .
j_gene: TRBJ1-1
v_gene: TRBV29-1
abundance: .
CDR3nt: TGCAGCGGCACCGGACATTTGAACACTGAAGCTTTCTTT
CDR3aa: CSGTGHLNTEAFF

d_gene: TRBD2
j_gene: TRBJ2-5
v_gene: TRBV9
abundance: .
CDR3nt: TGTGCCAGCAGCGTAGGAAGCGGGGGGCTCCAAGAGACCCAGTACTTC
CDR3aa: CASSVGSGGLQETQYF

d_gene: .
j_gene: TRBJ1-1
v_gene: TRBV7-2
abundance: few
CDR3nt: TGTGCCAGCAGCCCCCGCTGGGCAGAAATGAACACTGAAGCTTTCTTT
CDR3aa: CASSPRWAEMNTEAFF

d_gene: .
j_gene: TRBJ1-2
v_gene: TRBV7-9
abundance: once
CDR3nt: TGTGCCAGCAGCCTCGGGGGGGCCTATGGCTACACCTTC
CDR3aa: CASSLGGAYGYTF

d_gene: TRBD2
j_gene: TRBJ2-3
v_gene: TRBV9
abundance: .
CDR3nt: TGTGCCAGCAGCGTCTGGGGAAGCGGGGGGGTCATAGATACGCAGTATTTT
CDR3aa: CASSVWGSGGVIDTQYF

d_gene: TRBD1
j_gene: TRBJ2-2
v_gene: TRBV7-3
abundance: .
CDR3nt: TGTGCCAGCAGCCCGACAGGGGGATACACCGGGGAGCTGTTTTTT
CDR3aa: CASSPTGGYTGELFF

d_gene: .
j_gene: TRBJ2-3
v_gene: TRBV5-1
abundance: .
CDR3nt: TGCGCCAGCAGGAAGGGGCCAGATACGCAGTATTTT
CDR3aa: CASRKGPDTQYF

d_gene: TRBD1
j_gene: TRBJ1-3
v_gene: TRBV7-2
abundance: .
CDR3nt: TGTGCCAGCAGCTTACAGACAGGGCCTGGAAACACCATATATTTT
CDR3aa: CASSLQTGPGNTIYF

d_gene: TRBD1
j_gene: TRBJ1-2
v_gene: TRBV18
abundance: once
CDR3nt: TGTGCCAGCTCCCCTCTCGGACAGGGAGGGAACTATGGCTACACCTTC
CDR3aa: CASSPLGQGGNYGYTF

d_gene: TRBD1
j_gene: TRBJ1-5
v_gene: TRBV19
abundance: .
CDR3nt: TGTGCCAGTATCGACAGCGACAGGGGCTATAGCAATCAGCCCCAGCATTTT
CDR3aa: CASIDSDRGYSNQPQHF

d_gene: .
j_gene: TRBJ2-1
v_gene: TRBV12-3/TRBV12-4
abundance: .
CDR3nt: TGTGCCAGCAGTTCCGAGCCGTACAATGAGCAGTTCTTC
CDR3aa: CASSSEPYNEQFF

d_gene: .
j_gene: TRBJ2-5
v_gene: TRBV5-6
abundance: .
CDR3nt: TGTGCCAGCAGCTTGGGGACAGCAACTGTCCAAGAGACCCAGTACTTC
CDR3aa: CASSLGTATVQETQYF

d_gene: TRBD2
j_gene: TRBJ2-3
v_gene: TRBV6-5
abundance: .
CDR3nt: TGTGCCAGCAGAAACGGGGGGGATCCCACAGATACGCAGTATTTT
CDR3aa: CASRNGGDPTDTQYF

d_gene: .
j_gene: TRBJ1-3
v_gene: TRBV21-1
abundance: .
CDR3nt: TGTGCCAGCAGCAAAGCGCCCCAGGGGACTACTGGAAACACCATATATTTT
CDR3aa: CASSKAPQGTTGNTIYF

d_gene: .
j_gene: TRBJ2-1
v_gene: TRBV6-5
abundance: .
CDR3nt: TGTGCCAGCCTGTCGGGGGTTGAGCAGTTCTTC
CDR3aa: CASLSGVEQFF

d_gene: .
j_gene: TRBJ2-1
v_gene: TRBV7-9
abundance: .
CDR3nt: TGTGCCAGCAGCCCCCGGGGGAGCTACAATGAGCAGTTCTTC
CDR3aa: CASSPRGSYNEQFF

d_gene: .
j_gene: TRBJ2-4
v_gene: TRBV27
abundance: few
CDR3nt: TGTGCCAGCAGACTCCGGGGCGCGGGAAAAAACATTCAGTACTTC
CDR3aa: CASRLRGAGKNIQYF

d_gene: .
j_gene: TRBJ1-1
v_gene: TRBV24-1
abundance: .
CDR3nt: TGTGCCACCAGTGACCCGGGACGGGGGGAGACTGAAGCTTTCTTT
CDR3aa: CATSDPGRGETEAFF

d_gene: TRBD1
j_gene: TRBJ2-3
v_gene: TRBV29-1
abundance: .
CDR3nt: TGCAGCGCCCCAGGGGGCTTCACAGATACGCAGTATTTT
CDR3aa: CSAPGGFTDTQYF

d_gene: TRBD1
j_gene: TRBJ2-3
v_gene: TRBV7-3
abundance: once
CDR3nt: TGTGCCAGCAGCTTAGACAGGGGAGATACGCAGTATTTT
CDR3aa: CASSLDRGDTQYF

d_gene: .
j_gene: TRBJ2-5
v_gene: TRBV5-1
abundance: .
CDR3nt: TGCGCCAGCAGCTTGGTAGGGGGCCAAGAGACCCAGTACTTC
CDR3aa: CASSLVGGQETQYF

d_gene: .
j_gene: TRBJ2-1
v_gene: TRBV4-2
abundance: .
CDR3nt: TGTGCCAGCAGCCAAGAGTACTACAATGAGCAGTTCTTC
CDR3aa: CASSQEYYNEQFF

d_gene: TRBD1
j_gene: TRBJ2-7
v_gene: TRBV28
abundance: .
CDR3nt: TGTGCCAGCAGTTTATGGGGCCAGGGGGATTTCAGCTACGAGCAGTACTTC
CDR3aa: CASSLWGQGDFSYEQYF

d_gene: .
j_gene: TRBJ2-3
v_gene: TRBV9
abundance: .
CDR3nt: TGTGCCAGCAGCGTAAAGCCAGGGGTATCCGATACGCAGTATTTT
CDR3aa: CASSVKPGVSDTQYF

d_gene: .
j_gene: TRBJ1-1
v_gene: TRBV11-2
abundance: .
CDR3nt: TGTGCCAGCAGCTTAGCTTTTCTAACTGAAGCTTTCTTT
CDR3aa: CASSLAFLTEAFF

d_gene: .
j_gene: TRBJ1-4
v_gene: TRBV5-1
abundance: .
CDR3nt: TGCGCCAGCAGCCCGGAAGGACATAGATCCGAAAAACTGTTTTTT
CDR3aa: CASSPEGHRSEKLFF